A few counts support the clone carrying this T cell receptor beta chain. The sample originates from a study of T cell repertoires in cytomegalovirus infection. The CDR3 runs to 16 residues. V was cut by 0 bases and J by 1 base, with 12 bases left in between. MiXCR, applied by TCRdb to the reads, yields one record per CDR3 protein. The sample yields about 530,000 distinct CDR3 sequences, about a quarter seen once. The specimen was PBMCs. The sequence was obtained from a human donor in good health (CMV status not recorded). Some clones in this sample may be carry-over from other donors' samples. The rearrangement links TRBV12-3 or TRBV12-4 to TRBJ2-5, with D hard to call. The CDR3 here is CASSLASQVPQETQYF. The CDR3 region has the DNA TGTGCCAGCAGTTTAGCGTCCCAGGTGCCCCAAGAGACCCAGTACTTC.